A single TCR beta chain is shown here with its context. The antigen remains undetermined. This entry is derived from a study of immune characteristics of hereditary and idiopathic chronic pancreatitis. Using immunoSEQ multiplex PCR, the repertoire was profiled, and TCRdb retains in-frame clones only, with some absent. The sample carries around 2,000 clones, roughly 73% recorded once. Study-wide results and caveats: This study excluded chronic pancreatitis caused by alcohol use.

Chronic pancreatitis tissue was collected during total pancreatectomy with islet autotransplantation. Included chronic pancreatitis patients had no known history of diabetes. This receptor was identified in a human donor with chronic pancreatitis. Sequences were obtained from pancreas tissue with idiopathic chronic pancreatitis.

As DNA, the CDR3 is TGTGCCAGCAGCGTAGTTGGCGGGAGCTCTTACAATGAGCAGTTCTTC. Translating gives CASSVVGGSSYNEQFF. The chain employs TRBV9 and TRBJ2-1; the match to TRBD2 covers 7 bases. V trimming: 0 bases; J trimming: 4 bases; junction bases outside the gene matches: 7. This CDR3 spans 16 amino acids. Looked up from germline, CDR1 is SGDLS and CDR2 is YYNGEE.